What follows describes a single T cell receptor beta chain. The target antigen is unknown. CDR1 and CDR2 from the germline V gene are SGHVS and FNYEAQ. This CDR3 comprises 15 residues. Trimming pared 4 bases from V and 7 bases from J, leaving 19 bases between. This specimen comes from a study of cytomegalovirus exposure and HLA in healthy donors. Overall study: About 80 million unique TCRs from HLA-typed donors made up an early data release. Broader study findings: Common viral pathogens seemed, in a later analysis, to connect with several of the most significant clusters.

The PCR contained 60 Vbeta and 13 Jbeta primers. Generated by immunoSEQ multiplex PCR, the TCRdb table keeps only in-frame clones and is missing some. The sample records over 130,000 clones, around 79% being singletons. This rearrangement joins TRBV7-6 to TRBJ2-5; D is possibly TRBD2 (5 bases). The source material was PBMCs. This TCR came from a human donor in good health. CDR3 sequence: CASSSPLGGWTTQYF. The CDR3 DNA reads TGTGCCAGCAGCTCCCCGTTGGGCGGGTGGACGACCCAGTACTTC.